Below, 19 T cell receptor beta chains from the same sample are listed, as sequenced in a study of T cell repertoires in cytomegalovirus infection. TCRdb redid the calling of the reads with MiXCR, one entry per CDR3 protein. This table holds roughly 730,000 distinct CDR3 sequences, about 30% found once. No antigen is known for these receptors. Sequenced material: cultured PBMCs, taken from culture after CMV antigen stimulation. Receptor source: a human donor in good health (CMV status not recorded). Some clones in this sample may be carry-over from other donors' samples.

The chain employs TRBV15 and TRBJ2-3, with TRBD2 matching 9 bases. The germline V gene has CDR1 LNHNV and CDR2 YYDKDF (reference sequence). The CDR3 runs to 17 residues. V lost 0 bases to trimming and J lost 2 bases; unmatched junction nucleotides: 6. This chain's CDR3 is CATSRDSLAGDTDTQYF. In nucleotides, the CDR3 is TGTGCCACCAGCAGAGATTCGTTAGCGGGGGACACAGATACGCAGTATTTT.

The chain's CDR3 is CASSYSGEAFF. As DNA, the CDR3 is TGTGCCAGCAGTTACTCGGGGGAAGCTTTCTTT. J is TRBJ1-1 and V is TRBV6-5, with D uncertain. The CDR3 runs to 11 residues. Germline V gene data show CDR1 as MNHEY and CDR2 as SVGAGI. The germline V and J ends were trimmed by 0 bases and 8 bases, with 4 bases remaining between them.

J is TRBJ1-2 and V is TRBV5-4; TRBD1 aligns across 7 bases. With 4 bases clipped from V and 6 bases from J, the junction kept 15 bases outside the gene matches. Looked up from germline, CDR1 is SGHNT and CDR2 is YYREEE (reference sequence). The CDR3 is 16 amino acids. CDR3 in amino acids: CASSPPGLTGMNGYTF. The CDR3 DNA sequence: TGTGCCAGCAGCCCCCCGGGCTTGACAGGGATGAATGGCTACACCTTC.

The gene calls are TRBV5-4 and TRBJ2-5; the match to TRBD2 covers 11 bases. CDR3 length: 14 residues. Germline lookup yields CDR1 SGHNT and CDR2 YYREEE (reference sequence). V dropped 4 bases and J dropped 4; count of bases not matched to a gene: 3. CDR3 loop: CASSIAGGRETQYF. The CDR3 bases are TGTGCCAGCAGCATAGCGGGGGGGCGAGAGACCCAGTACTTC.

This clonotype was picked up a small number of times. The chain recombines TRBV13 with TRBJ2-5; 10 nucleotides align to TRBD2. The V segment lost 3 bases and the J segment 3 bases; nucleotides outside the gene matches: 4. This CDR3 contains 15 residues. Per germline, CDR1 PRHDT and CDR2 FYEKMQ (reference sequence). The CDR3 nucleotides read TGTGCCAGCAGCTTTGGACTAGCGGTTGAAGAGACCCAGTACTTC. Protein sequence: CASSFGLAVEETQYF.

The table lists this clonotype with a few counts. V gene TRBV4-1 combines with J gene TRBJ2-3; weak D call: TRBD2 (6 bases). Per germline, CDR1 MGHRA and CDR2 YSYEKL. V lost 0 bases and J lost 0, with 10 bases in between. The length of the CDR3 is 16 residues. CDR3 in amino acids: CASSQEAGPSTDTQYF. The CDR3 DNA reads as TGCGCCAGCAGCCAAGAGGCGGGACCTAGCACAGATACGCAGTATTTT.

The chain employs TRBV20-1 and TRBJ1-2, with TRBD1 as a possible D gene (6 bases). CDR1 and CDR2 (germline): DFQATT, SNEGSKA (reference sequence). The V end lost 3 bases, the J end lost 4 bases, and 15 bases lay between the germline ends. The CDR3 extends over 14 amino acids. CDR3 region: CSASGPGRGYGYTF. The DNA for the CDR3 is TGCAGTGCTAGTGGACCCGGCAGGGGCTATGGCTACACCTTC.

The V gene is TRBV10-3, the J gene TRBJ2-1; 8 bases match TRBD2. V was pared by 10 bases and J by 5 bases, with 10 bases of the junction left unmatched. Germline V CDR1 and CDR2: ENHRY, SYGVKD. This CDR3 region has 14 residues. This CDR3 reads CASQTGLGNNEQFF. CDR3 nucleotide sequence: TGTGCCAGCCAAACGGGACTAGGGAACAATGAGCAGTTCTTC.

The chain employs TRBV20-1 and TRBJ2-3; the D call may be TRBD1 or TRBD2 (5 bases each). CDR1 and CDR2 from the germline V gene are DFQATT and SNEGSKA (reference sequence). The CDR3 length is 15 residues. With 4 bases removed from V and 3 bases from J, the gap between germline ends came to 17 bases. CDR3 sequence (DNA): TGCAGTGCTATCCGGGACCAGGGAGCGACAGATACGCAGTATTTT. This translates into CSAIRDQGATDTQYF.

This clonotype has only one observation. J is TRBJ2-7 and V is TRBV14; D not resolved. The CDR3 totals 11 residues. Trimming cost V 8 bases and J 3 bases, with 8 bases left between them. Germline assignment: CDR1 SGHDN and CDR2 FVKESK. CDR3 nucleotide sequence: TGTGCCAGCGGCAACTTCTACGAGCAGTACTTC. It yields the protein CASGNFYEQYF.

This chain joins TRBV6-1 and TRBJ1-1, with a possible D match to TRBD1 (5 bases). The CDR3 totals 14 residues. Germline CDR1 reads MNHNS; CDR2 reads SASEGT. Trimming left V 2 bases short and J 5 bases short, with 12 bases between. This CDR3 reads CASSERQGGTEAFF. In DNA form, the CDR3 reads TGTGCCAGCAGTGAACGGCAGGGCGGAACTGAAGCTTTCTTT.

This clonotype was counted only a few times. The chain has TRBV7-2 and TRBJ1-3; 8 positions agree with TRBD1. Germline V gives CDR1 SGHTA, CDR2 FQGNSA. V shed 1 base, J shed 7 bases, and the junction held 6 bases outside the gene matches. There are 15 residues in the CDR3. The CDR3 region has the DNA TGTGCCAGCAGCTTAGGGACAGGGAGGTTCAACACCATATATTTT. Residues: CASSLGTGRFNTIYF.

This clonotype was recorded many times. The chain employs TRBV7-2 and TRBJ1-6, with a possible D match to TRBD1 (6 bases). CDR3 length: 15 amino acids. V was clipped by 6 bases and J by 9 bases, with 18 bases between them. Germline V CDR1 and CDR2: SGHTA, FQGNSA. CDR3 in DNA: TGTGCCAGCAGTACGGGCAGGGGAATAGTTTCACCCCTCCACTTT. It encodes CASSTGRGIVSPLHF.

This chain links TRBV7-2 with TRBJ2-7; tentative D call: TRBD1 (6 bases). CDR1 and CDR2 from the germline V gene are SGHTA and FQGNSA. This CDR3 spans 15 amino acids. V was cut by 5 bases and J by 0 bases, with 14 bases left in between. CDR3 DNA sequence: TGTGCCAGCAGCCCATCCTTAGGGGGCTCCTACGAGCAGTACTTC. Protein product: CASSPSLGGSYEQYF.

This clonotype was seen a handful of times. V gene TRBV15 combines with J gene TRBJ2-7; 10 bases are shared with TRBD2. The germline gives CDR1 LNHNV, CDR2 YYDKDF (reference sequence). The CDR3 is made up of 19 amino acids. V lost 7 bases and J lost 2; bases outside the gene matches: 20. Here the CDR3 reads CATTAGEGTSAGGTYEQYF. CDR3 in DNA: TGTGCCACCACCGCAGGAGAGGGAACATCAGCGGGAGGGACCTACGAGCAGTACTTC. The variable domain in full, completed from reference TRBV15 and TRBJ2-7, reads DAMVIQNPRYQVTQFGKPVTLSCSQTLNHNVMYWYQQKSSQAPKLLFHYYDKDFNNEADTPDNFQSRRPNTSFCFLDIRSPGLGDTAMYLCATTAGEGTSAGGTYEQYFGPGTRLTVT.

This clonotype was seen a few times. The rearrangement joins TRBV19 to TRBJ1-2; D unresolved. CDR1 and CDR2 (germline): LNHDA, SQIVND (reference sequence). V was pared by 3 bases and J by 4 bases, with 12 bases between. The CDR3 sequence is 14 residues long. The CDR3 loop is CASSIRASGYGYTF. DNA for the CDR3: TGTGCCAGTAGTATTAGGGCATCGGGCTATGGCTACACCTTC.

The V and J genes are TRBV19 and TRBJ2-3; a possible D gene is TRBD2 (6 bases). The length of the CDR3 is 14 residues. Per the germline V gene, CDR1 is LNHDA and CDR2 is SQIVND (reference sequence). Trimming took 10 bases from V and 0 from J, leaving 14 bases between them. CDR3 DNA: TGTGCCACCCGGTCCGGGGGTAGCACAGATACGCAGTATTTT. It translates to CATRSGGSTDTQYF.

This chain uses TRBV7-6 with TRBJ1-4; unclear D gene. Between the trimmed V and J ends, which lost 3 bases and 5 bases, there was a span of 10 bases. This CDR3 has 14 amino acids. The V gene's germline CDR1 is SGHVS and CDR2 FNYEAQ. DNA of the CDR3: TGTGCCAGCAGCTTTTGGGATACGAATGAAAAACTGTTTTTT. Residues: CASSFWDTNEKLFF.

The table lists this clonotype with a few counts. The chain is built from TRBV12-3 or TRBV12-4 and TRBJ1-1, with D uncertain. This CDR3 has 13 residues. V gave up 5 bases and J gave up 0 bases, with 7 bases separating them. In DNA form, the CDR3 reads TGTGCCAGCAGTCGGACCCTGAACACTGAAGCTTTCTTT. Residues: CASSRTLNTEAFF.